Sequencing of this T cell receptor beta chain was carried out in a study of blood T cell repertoires in COVID-19. Study as a whole: Sample material is recorded as cDNA or gDNA derived from T cells, B-cell-depleted T cells, or PBMCs.

Measured with immunoSEQ multiplex PCR; TCRdb has only the in-frame clones, and not every one. The sample has about 300,000 clones, approximately 82% seen once. The CDR3 is 13 amino acids. CDR1 is KGHSH, CDR2 LQKENI, per germline. The V end was cut by 2 bases, the J end by 7 bases, with 6 bases between. V gene TRBV18 combines with J gene TRBJ1-6; no clear D gene. The sequenced material came from peripheral blood. The source is a woman aged 45-59 years with acute or convalescent COVID-19. This chain's CDR3 is CASSPAINSPLHF. The CDR3 region has the DNA TGTGCCAGCTCACCAGCTATCAATTCACCCCTCCACTTT.